The rows below give T cell receptor beta chains drawn from one sample of a study of glioma-infiltrating T cells after dendritic cell vaccination. Profiling relied on immunoSEQ multiplex PCR, and the TCRdb table lists in-frame clones only, not all of them. The data show just over 95,000 clones, approximately 80% seen once. The sample was blood, taken before dendritic cell vaccination. The receptors derive from a human donor with glioblastoma. Each CDR3 is given with its conserved first and last residue. The D gene is left open where the match is weak. Only part of the rows carry a size: once, few, many, or a class if the clone is expanded.

size | J | V | D | DNA | CDR3
few | TRBJ2-1 | TRBV28 | TRBD2 | TGTGCCAGCAGTTTCCTGCGCGGGAGGCCTTACAATGAGCAGTTCTTC | CASSFLRGRPYNEQFF
NA | TRBJ1-1 | TRBV5-1 | TRBD1 | TGCGCCAGCACCAGGGGGGCTGAAGCTTTCTTT | CASTRGAEAFF
NA | TRBJ1-2 | TRBV2 | NA | TGTGCCAGCGGTCGAACTAACAGCGGCCAGAATGGCTACACCTTC | CASGRTNSGQNGYTF
NA | TRBJ1-5 | TRBV19 | NA | TGTGCCAGTAGGCCCTACAGGGATAGCAATCAGCCCCAGCATTTT | CASRPYRDSNQPQHF
NA | TRBJ2-7 | TRBV7-8 | TRBD1 | TGTGCCAGCAGCCCTAGACCACCGGGACAGGGGGACGAGCAGTACTTC | CASSPRPPGQGDEQYF
NA | TRBJ1-2 | TRBV5-4 | NA | TGTGCCAGCAGCCGGTTGGGTAGGCGGGAACCTGGCTACACCTTC | CASSRLGRREPGYTF
few | TRBJ2-2 | TRBV25-1 | TRBD1 | TGTGCCAGCAGTGATATCGGGACAGGGGGCCTTAGGGCCGGGGAGCTGTTTTTT | CASSDIGTGGLRAGELFF
NA | TRBJ1-6 | TRBV10-3 | NA | TGTGCCAGCAGTTACTCGAACCAGGGTGGGAATTCACCCCTCCACTTT | CASSYSNQGGNSPLHF
NA | TRBJ2-7 | TRBV6-5 | TRBD2 | TGTGCCAGCAGGGAATGGACTAGCGGGACCTACGAGCAGTACTTC | CASREWTSGTYEQYF
NA | TRBJ2-7 | TRBV10-3 | TRBD2 | TGTGCCATCCGAGTTTTGGGGGGGTACGAGCAGTACTTC | CAIRVLGGYEQYF
NA | TRBJ2-4 | TRBV29-1 | NA | TGCAGCGTTGAACTTAGCGGATTAGCCAAAAACATTCAGTACTTC | CSVELSGLAKNIQYF
NA | TRBJ1-1 | TRBV9 | TRBD1 | TGTGCCAGCAGCGTAGGGAACAGGGGAGGCACTGAAGCTTTCTTT | CASSVGNRGGTEAFF
NA | TRBJ2-5 | TRBV20-1 | NA | TGCAGTGCTAGAGACGGGGAGACCCAGTACTTC | CSARDGETQYF
NA | TRBJ1-5 | TRBV27 | TRBD1 | TGTGCCAGCAGTTTAAAAGGGGACAGGGGAGGGATCAATCAGCCCCAGCATTTT | CASSLKGDRGGINQPQHF
NA | TRBJ1-1 | TRBV5-4 | NA | TGTGCCAGCAGCGTACAGATCATGAACACTGAAGCTTTCTTT | CASSVQIMNTEAFF
once | TRBJ2-7 | TRBV2 | TRBD2 | TGTGCCAGCAGTTCCCCCGGGGGGACCTACGAGCAGTACTTC | CASSSPGGTYEQYF
NA | TRBJ2-7 | TRBV5-6 | TRBD1 | TGTGCCAGCAGCTCCGGGACAAACAGGGGCTACGAGCAGTACTTC | CASSSGTNRGYEQYF
NA | TRBJ2-1 | TRBV7-3 | TRBD2 | TGTGCCAGCAGCTCACTAGCGGGGAAGCAGTTCTTC | CASSSLAGKQFF
NA | TRBJ2-6 | TRBV18 | TRBD1 | TGTGCCAGCTCACCTCTTTGGACAGGTAAAAGCTCTGGGGCCAACGTCCTGACTTTC | CASSPLWTGKSSGANVLTF
NA | TRBJ2-1 | TRBV7-9 | TRBD2 | TGTGCCAGCAGCTTAGCTGGGGGCGGGGGGGCCGTTGATGAGCAGTTCTTC | CASSLAGGGGAVDEQFF
NA | TRBJ1-2 | TRBV6-1 | NA | TGTGCCAGCATCATTGGGGGCAAACGGTATGGCTACACCTTC | CASIIGGKRYGYTF
NA | TRBJ2-7 | TRBV27 | NA | TGTGCCAGCAGAATCAACTACGAGCAGTACTTC | CASRINYEQYF
NA | TRBJ2-3 | TRBV11-2 | NA | TGTGCCAGCAGCTTAGCCCCCCGGACAGATACGCAGTATTTT | CASSLAPRTDTQYF
NA | TRBJ2-5 | TRBV7-9 | TRBD1 | TGTGCCAGCAGCTCAAAGGACAGGTCAGAGACCCAGTACTTC | CASSSKDRSETQYF
NA | TRBJ1-2 | TRBV2 | NA | TGTGCCAGCACTGGGACAAACTATGGCTACACCTTC | CASTGTNYGYTF
NA | TRBJ1-1 | TRBV6-1 | NA | TGTGCCAGCAGGACAGAATACGGTACTGAAGCTTTCTTT | CASRTEYGTEAFF
NA | TRBJ1-1 | TRBV27 | TRBD1 | TGTGCCAGCAGTTTCACGACAGGGCCGAACACTGAAGCTTTCTTT | CASSFTTGPNTEAFF
NA | TRBJ2-1 | TRBV9 | TRBD1 | TGTGCCAGCAGCGTTGACAGGGTGAATGAGCAGTTCTTC | CASSVDRVNEQFF
NA | TRBJ2-1 | TRBV18 | TRBD1 | TGTGCCAGCTCAGCCATGACAGGGGAGCAGTTCTTC | CASSAMTGEQFF
NA | TRBJ2-7 | TRBV7-9 | TRBD1 | TGTGCCAGCAGCTTGACAGGGGGCAAAACCTACGAGCAGTACTTC | CASSLTGGKTYEQYF
NA | TRBJ2-3 | TRBV10-3 | NA | TGTGCCATCAGTGCCTCGCGGGGCCCCTTGGATACAGATACGCAGTATTTT | CAISASRGPLDTDTQYF